This TCR beta chain comes out of a study of T-cell reconstitution after alpha-beta-depleted transplantation in children. Points from the study as a whole: T-cell numbers and diversity, one year after transplant, stemmed largely from T cells that were newly produced. Reportedly, only several hundred clones from non-depleted graft cells drove alpha-beta T-cell counts at about two months. There were some patients whose high TCRbeta diversity at day 60 came from surviving recipient T cells and thymic progenitors.

Unique molecular identifiers were incorporated during preparation of the TCRbeta library. TCRdb itself ran the PCR reads through MiXCR, one entry per CDR3 protein. Of fewer than 750,000 distinct CDR3 sequences listed, 20% to 25% are singletons. J gave up 0 bases and V 1 base, and 6 bases lay outside the gene matches. Germline CDR1 SGHVS, CDR2 FNYEAQ. The CDR3 totals 17 residues. Comments on this clonotype: Its specificity is not known.

The sample was PBMCs, mostly from graft donor cells, taken 360 days after TCRalphabeta/CD19-depleted stem cell transplant. The sequence derives from a boy under two years old who had a stem cell transplant for acute myeloid leukemia, so the T cells may come from the graft donor. The V gene is TRBV7-6, the J gene TRBJ2-5; 9 nucleotides line up with TRBD1. The chain's CDR3 is CASSLVGTGTYQETQYF. The CDR3 DNA sequence: TGTGCCAGCAGCTTAGTCGGGACAGGGACCTACCAAGAGACCCAGTACTTC.